The next 32 T cell receptor beta chains were all read from a single sample in a study of molecular identifiers for immune sequencing clone quantification. TCRdb fed the PCR reads into MiXCR, producing one record per CDR3 protein. In the table there are about 510,000 distinct CDR3 sequences, over 20% of which are singletons. Sequencing used naive CD8+ T cells from blood, with Jurkat cell RNA spiked in. Subset denoted: FACS-sorted CD8+CD4-CCR7+CD45RA+ naive T cells. These receptors originate from a human donor in good health. Some libraries in this study had Jurkat cell RNA spiked in.

A word on this clonotype: One base away lies a much larger clone, so this may be a sequencing read error. The V gene is TRBV4-1, the J gene TRBJ2-3, with D maybe TRBD2 (6 bases). V was clipped by 4 bases and J by 6 bases, with 14 bases between them. The CDR3 spans 14 residues. Germline V gene data show CDR1 as MGHRA and CDR2 as YSYEKL. The CDR3 region has the DNA TGCGCCAGCAGCCCCGGTAGCGGAATGGATACGCAGTATTTT. Its translation is CASSPGSGMDTQYF.

This clonotype was observed at least ten times. V is TRBV30 and J is TRBJ2-1; 7 positions agree with TRBD1. The CDR3 has 14 residues. Germline trimming cut 5 bases from V and 6 bases from J; bases unmatched to any gene: 10. Germline lookup yields CDR1 GTSNPN and CDR2 SVGIG (reference sequence). In DNA form, the CDR3 reads TGTGCCTGGCAGTCCGGGACAGCTGCCAATGAGCAGTTCTTC. Amino acid sequence: CAWQSGTAANEQFF. The full variable domain, completed using reference TRBV30 and TRBJ2-1, is SQTIHQWPATLVQPVGSPLSLECTVEGTSNPNLYWYRQAAGRGLQLLFYSVGIGQISSEVPQNLSASRPQDRQFILSSKKLLLSDSGFYLCAWQSGTAANEQFFGPGTRLTVL.

This clonotype was observed many times. The rearrangement joins TRBV7-6 to TRBJ2-7; D possibly uses TRBD1 or TRBD2 (5 bases each). Germline V lookup: CDR1 SGHVS, CDR2 FNYEAQ. V gave up 4 bases and J gave up 7 bases, with 14 bases separating them. CDR3 length: 13 residues. The CDR3 bases are TGTGCCAGCAGCTCCGACAGCCCGGGGGAGCAGTACTTC. Protein product: CASSSDSPGEQYF.

In this sample, this clonotype turned up many times. V is TRBV27 and J is TRBJ2-3; D gene ambiguous. Trimming pared 3 bases from V and 2 bases from J, leaving 12 bases between. This CDR3 is built from 15 residues. Germline loops: CDR1 MNHEY, CDR2 SMNVEV (reference sequence). The CDR3 spells CASSLWVADTDTQYF. The CDR3 DNA follows: TGTGCCAGCAGTTTGTGGGTAGCAGACACAGATACGCAGTATTTT.

This clonotype was counted ten times or more. The chain combines TRBV29-1 with TRBJ2-5; D may be TRBD1 (5 bases). CDR1 is SQVTM, CDR2 ANQGSEA, per germline. The CDR3 has 14 amino acids. V was trimmed by 2 bases and J by 4 bases, leaving 14 bases between them. The CDR3 here is CSVEQAGQGETQYF. The CDR3 coding sequence is TGCAGCGTTGAACAGGCAGGGCAAGGAGAGACCCAGTACTTC.

This clonotype was detected ten times or more. This rearrangement joins TRBV27 to TRBJ2-3; no definite D call. The germline gives CDR1 MNHEY, CDR2 SMNVEV (reference sequence). V lost 6 bases and J 3 bases, leaving 7 bases between the germline ends. CDR3 length equals 12 residues. CDR3 residues: CASSHGTDTQYF. In DNA, the CDR3 is TGTGCCAGCAGCCACGGAACAGATACGCAGTATTTT.

V usage is TRBV13 and J usage is TRBJ2-1; TRBD2 matches at 7 bases. V shed 5 bases, J shed 0 bases, and the junction held 4 bases outside the gene matches. Germline-derived CDR1 and CDR2 are PRHDT and FYEKMQ (reference sequence). The CDR3 totals 15 residues. The CDR3, as DNA: TGTGCCAGCAGCCTTGGGACTAACTCCTACAATGAGCAGTTCTTC. Translating it yields CASSLGTNSYNEQFF.

This chain uses TRBV4-3 with TRBJ2-1; 9 bases agree with TRBD2. The germline V gene has CDR1 LGHNA and CDR2 YSLEER. CDR3 length: 21 amino acids. The V segment lost 0 bases and the J segment 4 bases; nucleotides outside the gene matches: 19. CDR3 loop: CASSQDVGSGGIRNQYNEQFF. The DNA of the CDR3 is TGCGCCAGCAGCCAAGATGTAGGTAGCGGGGGAATAAGAAACCAGTACAATGAGCAGTTCTTC.

With regard to this clonotype: A much larger clone sits a single nucleotide away, making a read error possible. The chain joins TRBV7-9 to TRBJ2-3; D remains unclear. V was pared by 5 bases and J by 3 bases, with 15 bases between. The length of the CDR3 is 15 residues. Germline V gives CDR1 SEHNR, CDR2 FQNEAQ (reference sequence). CDR3 DNA sequence: TGTGCCAGCAGCCTCAAGCAGATGCAGACAGATACGCAGTATTTT. Protein product: CASSLKQMQTDTQYF.

There are many counts of this clonotype. CDR3 DNA: TGTGCCAGCAGCCCAACGGGGGACCTGGAGCAGTACTTC. Translating gives CASSPTGDLEQYF. V and J are TRBV7-9 and TRBJ2-7; D might be TRBD2 (6 bases). V was pared by 5 bases and J by 7 bases, with 15 bases between. Germline V lookup: CDR1 SEHNR, CDR2 FQNEAQ (reference sequence). CDR3 size: 13 residues.

This clonotype was observed a handful of times. The V call is TRBV3-1, the J call TRBJ1-2; no clear D. The V and J ends lost 1 base and 4 bases respectively, with 10 bases between them. Germline assignment: CDR1 LGHDT and CDR2 YNNKEL (reference sequence). This CDR3 is built from 14 residues. CDR3 DNA: TGTGCCAGCAGCCAAGTCGGCAACCTCTATGGCTACACCTTC. Translated, it gives CASSQVGNLYGYTF.

This clonotype was detected many times. This CDR3 reads CASSLGIGEAFF. For the CDR3, the DNA is TGTGCCAGCAGCTTAGGGATTGGTGAAGCTTTCTTT. This chain joins TRBV11-3 and TRBJ1-1; D ambiguous. Trimming cost V 1 base and J 7 bases, with 7 bases left between them. The CDR3 has 12 amino acids. Germline assignment: CDR1 SGHNT and CDR2 YENEEA.

Remarks on this clonotype: This clone may be a read error of a much larger clone one base away. The chain employs TRBV29-1 and TRBJ1-2; the D is unclear. Between the trimmed V and J ends, which lost 8 bases and 8 bases, there was a span of 21 bases. CDR3 length: 13 amino acids. Germline CDR1 reads SQVTM; CDR2 reads ANQGSEA. CDR3 nucleotide sequence: TGCAGCATTACGGGGTACTTAACTAAAGGCTACACCTTC. Encoded protein: CSITGYLTKGYTF.

This clonotype has more than one count but fewer than ten. A much larger clone is a single base away; this may be a read error. The chain has TRBV4-3 and TRBJ2-7; weak D call: TRBD2 (6 bases). V was trimmed by 1 base and J by 2 bases, leaving 9 bases between them. Per germline, CDR1 LGHNA and CDR2 YSLEER. The CDR3 loop spans 14 amino acids. The CDR3 sequence: CASSQGLVAYEQYF. CDR3 nucleotide sequence: TGCGCCAGCAGCCAAGGACTAGTGGCCTACGAGCAGTACTTC.

In this sample, this clonotype turned up a few times. The chain employs TRBV7-9 and TRBJ1-5; 8 nucleotides line up with TRBD1. J was trimmed by 6 bases and V by 1 base; bases with no gene match: 8. Germline values: CDR1 SEHNR, CDR2 FQNEAQ (reference sequence). The CDR3 contains 16 residues. This chain's CDR3 is CASSLDGQGKIQPQHF. CDR3 nucleotide sequence: TGTGCCAGCAGCTTAGACGGACAGGGAAAGATTCAGCCCCAGCATTTT.

About this clonotype itself: Given a much more abundant clone one base away, this may be a read error. The chain employs TRBV7-9 and TRBJ1-4; possible D gene TRBD1, 5 bases. The CDR3 runs 14 residues. Looked up from germline, CDR1 is SEHNR and CDR2 is FQNEAQ (reference sequence). The CDR3 reads CASGLEDRGKKLFF. The CDR3 DNA reads as TGTGCCAGCGGCTTAGAAGATAGGGGAAAAAAACTGTTTTTT.

The table lists this clonotype with many counts. CDR3 in DNA: TGCGCCAGCAGCCAAGAAGGCGCTACGGGCTACGAGCAGTACTTC. As protein: CASSQEGATGYEQYF. J is TRBJ2-7 and V is TRBV4-3; no definite D call. This CDR3 is built from 15 residues. Trimming pared 0 bases from V and 3 bases from J, leaving 12 bases between. CDR1 is LGHNA, CDR2 YSLEER, per germline.

This clonotype was observed at least ten times. The chain links TRBV29-1 to TRBJ2-5, with D perhaps TRBD1 or TRBD2 (5 bases each). Trimming took off 0 bases at V and 4 bases at J, with 9 bases between the two ends. This CDR3 is 13 amino acids long. Germline assignment: CDR1 SQVTM and CDR2 ANQGSEA. The DNA of the CDR3 is TGCAGCGTTGAAGAGGGGGTGGGAGAGACCCAGTACTTC. This gives the protein CSVEEGVGETQYF.

Remarks on this clonotype: Possible read error: a much larger clone is one base away. V is TRBV6-1 and J is TRBJ1-6; D not resolved. V was trimmed by 6 bases and J by 10 bases, leaving 13 bases between them. Germline-derived CDR1 and CDR2 are MNHNS and SASEGT. The CDR3 length is 13 residues. CDR3 protein: CASSGLGGSPLHF. CDR3 coding DNA: TGTGCCAGCAGCGGACTGGGAGGATCACCCCTCCACTTT.

This clonotype was found a few times. V and J are TRBV2 and TRBJ1-5; D ambiguous. V gave up 1 base and J gave up 7 bases, with 8 bases separating them. This CDR3 region has 13 residues. Per germline, CDR1 SNHLY and CDR2 FYNNEI. The CDR3 sequence is CASSEGVGQPQHF. CDR3 sequence (DNA): TGTGCCAGCAGTGAAGGGGTAGGCCAGCCCCAGCATTTT.

This clonotype appeared many times. The V and J genes are TRBV11-3 and TRBJ2-3, with D possibly matching TRBD1 (5 bases). The CDR3 totals 15 residues. Germline V gene lookup returns CDR1 SGHNT and CDR2 YENEEA. V lost 11 bases to trimming and J lost 2 bases, with 20 bases between them. CDR3 region: CAALSRPRVTDTQYF. As DNA, the CDR3 is TGTGCCGCCCTTAGTCGGCCCAGGGTCACAGATACGCAGTATTTT.

The chain combines TRBV21-1 with TRBJ1-1; the table's D gene call, TRBD1, was not cross checked with the DNA. TRBV21-1 is a pseudogene. The CDR3 extends over 20 amino acids. The CDR3 spells CASSKVPSREPGGLNTEAFF. CDR3 sequence (DNA): TGTGCCAGCAGCAAAGTTCCTTCAAGGGAACCAGGGGGCCTCAACACTGAAGCTTTCTTT.

This clonotype has just a few counts. The J gene is TRBJ2-1, the V gene TRBV19; no clear D gene. Germline-derived CDR1 and CDR2 are LNHDA and SQIVND (reference sequence). The V gene lost 1 base and the J gene lost 0 bases, with 7 bases spanning the gap. The CDR3 totals 15 residues. The CDR3 DNA follows: TGTGCCAGTAGTATAGCCTCGAGCTCCTACAATGAGCAGTTCTTC. Its translation: CASSIASSSYNEQFF. Variable domain in full (rest from reference TRBV19 and TRBJ2-1): DGGITQSPKYLFRKEGQNVTLSCEQNLNHDAMYWYRQDPGQGLRLIYYSQIVNDFQKGDIAEGYSVSREKKESFPLTVTSAQKNPTAFYLCASSIASSSYNEQFFGPGTRLTVL.

The J gene is TRBJ2-7, the V gene TRBV27; 14 positions agree with TRBD2. Trimming removed 6 bases from V and 0 bases from J; junction bases left unmatched: 7. CDR3 size: 17 residues. CDR1 MNHEY and CDR2 SMNVEV come from the germline V gene (reference sequence). The DNA of the CDR3 is TGTGCCAGCAGGATCGGACTAGCGGGAGGCCGCTCCTACGAGCAGTACTTC. It yields the protein CASRIGLAGGRSYEQYF.

Many counts were recorded for this clonotype. The germline gene is not matched at one end of the junction; a read error may be the cause. The V gene is TRBV29-1, the J gene TRBJ2-7; possibly TRBD1 or TRBD2 for D (7 bases each). There are 13 residues in the CDR3. Per germline, CDR1 SQVTM and CDR2 ANQGSEA. CDR3 protein: CSVEDREGRGQYF. The DNA for the CDR3 is TGCAGCGTCGAAGACAGGGAGGGACGGGGGCAGTACTTC.

The chain couples TRBV5-6 to TRBJ1-4; TRBD1 is a possible D gene (5 bases). The V gene lost 6 bases and the J gene lost 6 bases, with 9 bases spanning the gap. There are 12 residues in the CDR3. Per the germline V gene, CDR1 is SGHDT and CDR2 is YYEEEE. CDR3 amino acids: CASTTGYEKLFF. For the CDR3, the DNA is TGTGCCAGCACCACAGGATATGAAAAACTGTTTTTT.

In regard to this clonotype: A much larger clone lies one base from this, so it may be a read error. The rearrangement joins TRBV24-1 to TRBJ2-7; 7 bases fit TRBD2. CDR3 size: 12 residues. CDR1 is KGHDR and CDR2 is SFDVKD in the germline V gene. CDR3 region: CATSDWDYEQCF. DNA of the CDR3: TGTGCCACCAGTGATTGGGACTACGAGCAGTGCTTC.

This clonotype was seen at least ten times. The chain employs TRBV7-2 and TRBJ2-5; TRBD2 aligns across 8 bases. Germline values: CDR1 SGHTA, CDR2 FQGNSA. With 5 bases clipped from V and 1 base from J, the junction kept 9 bases outside the gene matches. CDR3 size: 16 residues. The CDR3 DNA reads as TGTGCCAGCAGCCCCCGGACTAGCCTTACCCAAGAGACCCAGTACTTC. Protein: CASSPRTSLTQETQYF. Together with reference TRBV7-2 and TRBJ2-5, the CDR3 gives the full variable domain: GAGVSQSPSNKVTEKGKDVELRCDPISGHTALYWYRQSLGQGLEFLIYFQGNSAPDKSGLPSDRFSAERTGGSVSTLTIQRTQQEDSAVYLCASSPRTSLTQETQYFGPGTRLLVL.

On this clonotype itself: It may be a read error: a sequence one base away is much more abundant. The chain couples TRBV20-1 to TRBJ2-7; 14 nucleotides match TRBD2. This CDR3 has 17 amino acids. Germline V gene sequence: CDR1 DFQATT, CDR2 SNEGSKA (reference sequence). With V trimmed by 3 bases and J by 1 base, 8 bases remained unmatched. CDR3 residues: CSASEGLAGDGSYEQYF. The CDR3 coding sequence is TGCAGTGCTAGCGAGGGACTAGCGGGAGACGGATCCTACGAGCAGTACTTC.

Only a few counts were recorded for this clonotype. The rearrangement uses TRBV19 and TRBJ2-3; D might be TRBD2 (5 bases). The CDR3 is made up of 14 amino acids. Germline V lookup: CDR1 LNHDA, CDR2 SQIVND (reference sequence). Trimming took 3 bases from V and 4 from J, leaving 11 bases between them. CDR3 protein: CASSIVGVADTQYF. The CDR3 nucleotides read TGTGCCAGTAGTATTGTGGGAGTGGCAGATACGCAGTATTTT.

This clonotype was counted at least ten times. The rearrangement links TRBV28 to TRBJ2-3; 7 bases are a match to TRBD1. This CDR3 has 17 residues. In germline, CDR1 is MDHEN, CDR2 SYDVKM. J gave up 5 bases and V 3 bases, and 14 bases lay outside the gene matches. The DNA of the CDR3 is TGTGCCAGCAGTTTTTACGGGACAGTTACGAAAAAAGATACGCAGTATTTT. Protein product: CASSFYGTVTKKDTQYF.

This clonotype occurred many times. The rearrangement links TRBV7-9 to TRBJ2-3, with 7 bases lining up with TRBD1. The CDR3 consists of 16 residues. J lost 2 bases, V lost 5 bases, and 10 bases had no gene match. Looked up from germline, CDR1 is SEHNR and CDR2 is FQNEAQ (reference sequence). The CDR3 nucleotides are TGTGCCAGCAGCCCCGAGGCAGGGGGAGTCACAGATACGCAGTATTTT. Its translation: CASSPEAGGVTDTQYF. The entire variable domain, with the rest obtained from reference TRBV7-9 and TRBJ2-3, is as follows: DTGVSQNPRHKITKRGQNVTFRCDPISEHNRLYWYRQTLGQGPEFLTYFQNEAQLEKSRLLSDRFSAERPKGSFSTLEIQRTEQGDSAMYLCASSPEAGGVTDTQYFGPGTRLTVL.